The clone carrying this TCR beta chain was detected a few times. Its antigen is undetermined. This sample was taken from a study of identical twins. Study conclusions and caveats: The models gave estimates that fell short of the out-of-frame TCR alpha sharing seen in monozygotic twins. Weaker excess sharing between twins was seen in beta out-of-frame sequences. Compared with unrelated sharing, twin-shared out-of-frame alpha sequences had more low-probability sequences.

TCRdb re-analysed the 5' RACE reads in MiXCR, keeping a single row per CDR3 protein. The sample carries fewer than 550,000 distinct CDR3 sequences, roughly an eighth recorded once. All donors were healthy Caucasians. V dropped 6 bases and J dropped 3; count of bases not matched to a gene: 7. Germline V CDR1 and CDR2: LNHDA, SQIVND (reference sequence). The CDR3 is 15 residues long. This same sample was also taken into another study, of yellow fever vaccine responses in identical twins.

The J gene is TRBJ2-2, the V gene TRBV19; 7 bases fit TRBD1. What was sequenced was CD4+ T cells sorted from blood. This clonotype was obtained from a woman aged 18-35 years in good health. The CDR3 DNA follows: TGTGCCAGTAGACGACAGGGATTCGACACCGGGGAGCTGTTTTTT. It codes for CASRRQGFDTGELFF.